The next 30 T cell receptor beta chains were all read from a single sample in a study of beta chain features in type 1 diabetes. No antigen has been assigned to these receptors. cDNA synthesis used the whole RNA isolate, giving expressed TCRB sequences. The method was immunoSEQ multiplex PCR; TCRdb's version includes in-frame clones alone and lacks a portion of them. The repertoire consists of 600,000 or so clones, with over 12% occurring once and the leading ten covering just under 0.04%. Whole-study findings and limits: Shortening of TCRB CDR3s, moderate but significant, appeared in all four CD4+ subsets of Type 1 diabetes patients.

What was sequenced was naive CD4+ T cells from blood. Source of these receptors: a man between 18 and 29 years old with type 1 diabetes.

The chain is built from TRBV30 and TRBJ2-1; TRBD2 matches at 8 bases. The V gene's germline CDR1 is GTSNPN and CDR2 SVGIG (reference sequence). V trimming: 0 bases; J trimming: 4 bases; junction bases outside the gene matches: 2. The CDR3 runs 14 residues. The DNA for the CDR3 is TGTGCCTGGAGTGTTGTAGCGGGATACAATGAGCAGTTCTTC. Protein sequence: CAWSVVAGYNEQFF.

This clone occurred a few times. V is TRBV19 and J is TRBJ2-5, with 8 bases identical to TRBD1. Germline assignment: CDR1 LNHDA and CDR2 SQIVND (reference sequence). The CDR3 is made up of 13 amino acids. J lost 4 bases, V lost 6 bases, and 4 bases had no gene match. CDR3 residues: CASRATGVETQYF. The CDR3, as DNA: TGTGCCAGTAGGGCGACAGGGGTAGAGACCCAGTACTTC.

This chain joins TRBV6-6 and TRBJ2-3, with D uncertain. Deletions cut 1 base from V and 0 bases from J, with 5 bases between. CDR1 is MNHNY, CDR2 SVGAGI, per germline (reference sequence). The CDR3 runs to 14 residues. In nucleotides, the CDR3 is TGTGCCAGCAGTTACTACCGAAGCACAGATACGCAGTATTTT. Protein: CASSYYRSTDTQYF.

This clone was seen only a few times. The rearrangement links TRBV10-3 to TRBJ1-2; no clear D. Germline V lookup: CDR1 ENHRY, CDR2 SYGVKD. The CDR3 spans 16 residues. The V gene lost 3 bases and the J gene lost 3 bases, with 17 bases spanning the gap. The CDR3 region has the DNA TGTGCCATCAGTGAAGGAGGCACCGGGCATGACTATGGCTACACCTTC. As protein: CAISEGGTGHDYGYTF.

CDR3 in amino acids: CSASRGTPLHF. CDR3 DNA sequence: TGCAGTGCTAGTAGGGGCACACCCCTCCACTTT. V gene TRBV20-1 combines with J gene TRBJ1-6; D may be TRBD1 (5 bases). The CDR3 is 11 amino acids. Germline values: CDR1 DFQATT, CDR2 SNEGSKA (reference sequence). V dropped 3 bases and J dropped 11 bases, with 8 bases sitting between them.

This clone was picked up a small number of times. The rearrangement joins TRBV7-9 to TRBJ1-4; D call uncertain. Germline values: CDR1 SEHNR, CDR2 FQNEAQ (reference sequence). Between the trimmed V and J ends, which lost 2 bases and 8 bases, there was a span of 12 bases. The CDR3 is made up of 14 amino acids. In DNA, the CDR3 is TGTGCCAGCAGCTTAAGCGCAGGATGGGAAAAACTGTTTTTT. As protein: CASSLSAGWEKLFF.

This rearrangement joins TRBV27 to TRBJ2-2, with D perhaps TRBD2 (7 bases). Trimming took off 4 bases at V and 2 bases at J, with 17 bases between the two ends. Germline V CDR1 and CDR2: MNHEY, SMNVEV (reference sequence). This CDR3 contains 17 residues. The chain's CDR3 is CASSSPGGLRNTGELFF. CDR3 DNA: TGTGCCAGCAGTTCCCCCGGGGGGCTCCGAAACACCGGGGAGCTGTTTTTT.

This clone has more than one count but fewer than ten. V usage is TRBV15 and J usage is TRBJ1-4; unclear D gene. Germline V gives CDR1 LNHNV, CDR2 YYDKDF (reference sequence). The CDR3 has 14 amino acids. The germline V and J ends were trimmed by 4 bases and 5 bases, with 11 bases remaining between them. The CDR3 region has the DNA TGTGCCACCAGCACCCCCCCCGCAAATGAAAAACTGTTTTTT. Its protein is CATSTPPANEKLFF. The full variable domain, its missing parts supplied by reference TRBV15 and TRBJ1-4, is DAMVIQNPRYQVTQFGKPVTLSCSQTLNHNVMYWYQQKSSQAPKLLFHYYDKDFNNEADTPDNFQSRRPNTSFCFLDIRSPGLGDTAMYLCATSTPPANEKLFFGSGTQLSVL.

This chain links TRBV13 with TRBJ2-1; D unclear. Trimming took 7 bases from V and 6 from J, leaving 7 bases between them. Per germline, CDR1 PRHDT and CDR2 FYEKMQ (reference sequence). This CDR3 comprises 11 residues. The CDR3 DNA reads TGTGCCAGCACCTGGCTCAATGAGCAGTTCTTC. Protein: CASTWLNEQFF.

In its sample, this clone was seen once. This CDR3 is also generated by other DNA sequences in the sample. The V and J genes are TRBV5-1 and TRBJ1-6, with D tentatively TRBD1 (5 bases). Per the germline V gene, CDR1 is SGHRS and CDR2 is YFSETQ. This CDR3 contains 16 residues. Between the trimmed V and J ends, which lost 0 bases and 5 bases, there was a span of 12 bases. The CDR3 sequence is CASSLVGGRDNSPLHF. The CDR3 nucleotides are TGCGCCAGCAGCTTGGTCGGGGGTAGAGATAATTCACCCCTCCACTTT.

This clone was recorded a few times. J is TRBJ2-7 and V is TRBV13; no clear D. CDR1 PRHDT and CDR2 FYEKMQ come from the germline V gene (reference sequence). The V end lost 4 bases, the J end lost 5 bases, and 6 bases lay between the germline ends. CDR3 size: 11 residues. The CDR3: CASSSLNEQYF. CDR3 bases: TGTGCCAGCAGCTCCCTTAACGAGCAGTACTTC.

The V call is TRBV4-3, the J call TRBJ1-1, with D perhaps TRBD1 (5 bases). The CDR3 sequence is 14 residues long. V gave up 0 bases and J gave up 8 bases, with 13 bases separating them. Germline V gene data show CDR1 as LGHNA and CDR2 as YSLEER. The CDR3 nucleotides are TGCGCCAGCAGCCAAGAACGTGGAACAGGAGAAGCTTTCTTT. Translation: CASSQERGTGEAFF.

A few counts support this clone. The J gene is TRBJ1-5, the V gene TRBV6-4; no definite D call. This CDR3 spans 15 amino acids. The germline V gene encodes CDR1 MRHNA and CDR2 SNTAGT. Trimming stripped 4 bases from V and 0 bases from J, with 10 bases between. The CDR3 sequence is CASSVSTNSNQPQHF. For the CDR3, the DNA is TGTGCCAGCAGTGTCTCGACAAATAGCAATCAGCCCCAGCATTTT.

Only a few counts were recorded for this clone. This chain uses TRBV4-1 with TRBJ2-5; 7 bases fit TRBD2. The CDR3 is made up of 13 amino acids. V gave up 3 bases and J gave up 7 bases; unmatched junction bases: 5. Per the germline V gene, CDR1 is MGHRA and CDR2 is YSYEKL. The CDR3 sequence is CASSQLREGTQYF. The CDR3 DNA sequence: TGCGCCAGCAGCCAGCTAAGGGAGGGGACCCAGTACTTC.

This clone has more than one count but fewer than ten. DNA of the CDR3: TGTGCCAGCAGCGGGGTACTGACAGGAGAAGAGACCCAGTACTTC. Translated, it gives CASSGVLTGEETQYF. The chain uses TRBV7-2 and TRBJ2-5, with a possible D match to TRBD1 (6 bases). The CDR3 runs to 15 residues. Trimming took off 5 bases at V and 3 bases at J, with 16 bases between the two ends. The germline V gene has CDR1 SGHTA and CDR2 FQGNSA.

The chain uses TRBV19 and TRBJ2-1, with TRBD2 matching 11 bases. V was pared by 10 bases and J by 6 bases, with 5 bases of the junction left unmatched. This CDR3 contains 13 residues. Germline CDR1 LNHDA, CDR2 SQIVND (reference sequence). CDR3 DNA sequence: TGTGCCATTGCCGGGACTAGCGGCAATGAGCAGTTCTTC. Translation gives CAIAGTSGNEQFF.

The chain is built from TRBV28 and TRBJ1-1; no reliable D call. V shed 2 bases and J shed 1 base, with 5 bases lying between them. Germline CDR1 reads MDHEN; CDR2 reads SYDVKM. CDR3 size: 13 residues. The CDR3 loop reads CASSLPQNTEAFF. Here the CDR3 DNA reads TGTGCCAGCAGTTTACCACAGAACACTGAAGCTTTCTTT.

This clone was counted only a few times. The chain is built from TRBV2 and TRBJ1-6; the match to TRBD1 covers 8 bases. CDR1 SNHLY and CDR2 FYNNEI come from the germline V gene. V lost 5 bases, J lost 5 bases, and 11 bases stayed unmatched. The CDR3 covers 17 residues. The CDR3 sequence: CASSRPDRGRDNSPLHF. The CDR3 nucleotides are TGTGCCAGCAGTCGACCTGACAGGGGAAGAGATAATTCACCCCTCCACTTT.

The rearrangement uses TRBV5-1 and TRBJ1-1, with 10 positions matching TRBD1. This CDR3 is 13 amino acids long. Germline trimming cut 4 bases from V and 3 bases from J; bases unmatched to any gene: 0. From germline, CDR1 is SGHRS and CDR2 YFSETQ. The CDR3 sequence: CASSGTGDTEAFF. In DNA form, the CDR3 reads TGCGCCAGCAGCGGGACAGGGGACACTGAAGCTTTCTTT.

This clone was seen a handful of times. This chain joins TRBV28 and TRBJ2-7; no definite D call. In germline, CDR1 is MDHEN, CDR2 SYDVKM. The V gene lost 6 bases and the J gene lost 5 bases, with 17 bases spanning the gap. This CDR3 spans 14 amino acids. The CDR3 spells CASSNQPRAHEQYF. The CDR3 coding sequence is TGTGCCAGCAGCAATCAGCCCCGGGCCCACGAGCAGTACTTC.

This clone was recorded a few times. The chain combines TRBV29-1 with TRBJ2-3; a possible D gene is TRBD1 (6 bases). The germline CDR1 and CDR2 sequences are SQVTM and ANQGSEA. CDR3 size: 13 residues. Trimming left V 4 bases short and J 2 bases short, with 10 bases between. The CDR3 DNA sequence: TGCAGCGTTGGGAAGGGGGACACAGATACGCAGTATTTT. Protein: CSVGKGDTDTQYF.

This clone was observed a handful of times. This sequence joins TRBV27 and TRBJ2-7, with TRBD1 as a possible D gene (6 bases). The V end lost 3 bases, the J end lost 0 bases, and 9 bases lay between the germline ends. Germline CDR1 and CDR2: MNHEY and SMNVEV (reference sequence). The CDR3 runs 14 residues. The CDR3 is CASSLSRGSYEQYF. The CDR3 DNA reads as TGTGCCAGCAGTTTGTCCAGGGGCTCCTACGAGCAGTACTTC.

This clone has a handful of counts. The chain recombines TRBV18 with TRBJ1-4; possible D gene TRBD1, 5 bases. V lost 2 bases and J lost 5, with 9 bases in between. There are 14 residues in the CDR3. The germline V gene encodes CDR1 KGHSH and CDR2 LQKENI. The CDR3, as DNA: TGTGCCAGCTCACCATCGGGGCCGAATGAAAAACTGTTTTTT. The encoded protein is CASSPSGPNEKLFF.

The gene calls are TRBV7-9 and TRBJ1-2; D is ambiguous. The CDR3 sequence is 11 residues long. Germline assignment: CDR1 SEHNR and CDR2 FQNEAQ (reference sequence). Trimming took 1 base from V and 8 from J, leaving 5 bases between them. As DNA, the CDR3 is TGTGCCAGCAGCTTAGGGAGGGGCTACACCTTC. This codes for CASSLGRGYTF.

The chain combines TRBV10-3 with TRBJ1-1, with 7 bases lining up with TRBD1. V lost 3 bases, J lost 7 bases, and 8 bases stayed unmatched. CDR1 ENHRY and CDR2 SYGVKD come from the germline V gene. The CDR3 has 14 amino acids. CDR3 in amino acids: CAISDFKSGGEAFF. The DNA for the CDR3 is TGTGCCATCAGTGATTTTAAATCAGGGGGTGAAGCTTTCTTT.

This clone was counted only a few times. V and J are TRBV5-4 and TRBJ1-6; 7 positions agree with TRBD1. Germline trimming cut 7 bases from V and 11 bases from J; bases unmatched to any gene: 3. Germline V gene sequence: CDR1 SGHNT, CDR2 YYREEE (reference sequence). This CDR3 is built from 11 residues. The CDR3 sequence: CASSTGPPLHF. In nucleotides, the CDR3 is TGTGCCAGCTCGACAGGGCCACCCCTCCACTTT.

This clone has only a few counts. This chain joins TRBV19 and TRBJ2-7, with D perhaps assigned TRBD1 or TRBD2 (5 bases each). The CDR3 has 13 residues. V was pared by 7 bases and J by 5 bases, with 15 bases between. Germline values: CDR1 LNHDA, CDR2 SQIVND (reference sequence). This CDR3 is CASTGTERNEQYF. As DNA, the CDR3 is TGTGCCAGTACCGGGACCGAGAGGAACGAGCAGTACTTC.

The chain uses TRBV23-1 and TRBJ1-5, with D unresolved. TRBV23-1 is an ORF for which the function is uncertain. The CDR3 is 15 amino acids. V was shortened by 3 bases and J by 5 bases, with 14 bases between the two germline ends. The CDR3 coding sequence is TGCGCCAGCAGTCACCGGCGGTCGTTGGATCAGCCCCAGCATTTT. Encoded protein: CASSHRRSLDQPQHF.

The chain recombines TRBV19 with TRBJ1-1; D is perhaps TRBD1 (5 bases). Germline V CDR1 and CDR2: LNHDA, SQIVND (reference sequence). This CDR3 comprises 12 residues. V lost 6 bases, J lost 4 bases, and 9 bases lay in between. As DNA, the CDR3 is TGTGCCAGTAGCAGACAGATCACTGAAGCTTTCTTT. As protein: CASSRQITEAFF.

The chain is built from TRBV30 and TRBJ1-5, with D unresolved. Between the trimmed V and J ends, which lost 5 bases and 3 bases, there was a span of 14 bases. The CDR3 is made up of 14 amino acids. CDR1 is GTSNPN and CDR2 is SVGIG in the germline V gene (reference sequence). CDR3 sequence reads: CAWGGRGSNQPQHF. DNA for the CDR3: TGTGCCTGGGGTGGAAGAGGTTCCAATCAGCCCCAGCATTTT.